Below, 9 T cell receptor beta chains from the same sample are listed, as sequenced in a study of control samples from healthy donors and cancer patients (dated by TCRdb to the early 2020s). Receptor amplification or capture employed the immunoSEQ multiplex PCR assay. As stored in TCRdb, this immuneACCESS dataset retains in-frame rearrangements with V and J assigned. A fraction of the clones does not appear; measured against another copy, unresolved V genes explain less than half of the discrepancy, and the remainder lacks a known reason. For this sample there are roughly 140,000 clones; over 85% appear just once. Of the sample, 2% to 2.5% is held by the ten largest clones. Sequencing was performed on blood. These TCRs come from a middle-aged man in good health.

The chain employs TRBV19 and TRBJ2-1; D is possibly TRBD1 (5 bases). CDR1 and CDR2 from the germline V gene are LNHDA and SQIVND (reference sequence). Trimming left V 6 bases short and J 8 bases short, with 20 bases between. The CDR3 runs to 15 residues. CDR3 sequence reads: CASRWGGASRDEQFF. The CDR3 DNA follows: TGTGCCAGTAGATGGGGTGGGGCCTCGAGAGATGAGCAGTTCTTC.

J is TRBJ1-4 and V is TRBV16; D call uncertain. CDR1 KGHSY and CDR2 FQNENV come from the germline V gene. Trimming pared 0 bases from V and 7 bases from J, leaving 12 bases between. This CDR3 comprises 15 residues. CDR3 nucleotide sequence: TGTGCCAGCAGCCAATCTCCGCTAAGACGTGAAAAACTGTTTTTT. Translation gives CASSQSPLRREKLFF.

V is TRBV7-2 and J is TRBJ1-1, with TRBD1 matching over 8 bases. Per the germline V gene, CDR1 is SGHTA and CDR2 is FQGNSA. This CDR3 contains 13 residues. Trimming removed 5 bases from V and 5 bases from J; junction bases left unmatched: 4. The CDR3 reads CASSTYRGTEAFF. CDR3 in DNA: TGTGCCAGCAGCACTTACAGGGGGACTGAAGCTTTCTTT. Together with reference TRBV7-2 and TRBJ1-1, the CDR3 gives the full variable domain: GAGVSQSPSNKVTEKGKDVELRCDPISGHTALYWYRQSLGQGLEFLIYFQGNSAPDKSGLPSDRFSAERTGGSVSTLTIQRTQQEDSAVYLCASSTYRGTEAFFGQGTRLTVV.

The J gene is TRBJ2-2, the V gene TRBV5-1; no clear D. Germline V lookup: CDR1 SGHRS, CDR2 YFSETQ. The CDR3 consists of 14 residues. The V end lost 6 bases, the J end lost 1 base, and 10 bases lay between the germline ends. The CDR3 here is CASMVDLNTGELFF. The CDR3 DNA reads as TGCGCCAGCATGGTTGACTTGAACACCGGGGAGCTGTTTTTT.

The gene calls are TRBV19 and TRBJ2-7; 9 positions match TRBD1. CDR1 is LNHDA and CDR2 is SQIVND in the germline V gene (reference sequence). The CDR3 totals 15 residues. The junction had 9 bases not matched to a gene; V was cut back by 4 bases and J by 5 bases. The CDR3 sequence: CASSRRSRDRDEQYF. CDR3 coding DNA: TGTGCCAGTAGTAGGAGGTCCCGGGACAGGGACGAGCAGTACTTC.

The chain couples TRBV18 to TRBJ2-1, with 10 bases identical to TRBD2. Unmatched junction bases numbered 8, after V lost 4 bases and J lost 5 bases. Per the germline V gene, CDR1 is KGHSH and CDR2 is LQKENI. The CDR3 runs to 16 residues. In DNA form, the CDR3 reads TGTGCCAGCTCACTTTACGGACTAGCGGTTAACAATGAGCAGTTCTTC. Protein sequence: CASSLYGLAVNNEQFF.

This chain connects TRBV2 to TRBJ2-5; a weak D match, TRBD2 (5 bases). This CDR3 has 12 residues. From germline, CDR1 is SNHLY and CDR2 FYNNEI. Deletions cut 6 bases from V and 3 bases from J, with 8 bases between. The CDR3, as DNA: TGTGCCAGCAGAAAGGGAGAAGAGACCCAGTACTTC. It is translated as CASRKGEETQYF.

CDR3 nucleotides: TGCGCCAGCAGTGGGAATGCCTACGAGCAGTACTTC. Translation: CASSGNAYEQYF. The chain recombines TRBV10-1 with TRBJ2-7; no firm D call. V was shortened by 4 bases and J by 2 bases, with 6 bases between the two germline ends. The CDR3 extends over 12 amino acids. The germline gives CDR1 WNHNN, CDR2 SYGVQD (reference sequence).

The chain combines TRBV6-1 with TRBJ2-3; D is ambiguous. This CDR3 spans 15 amino acids. CDR1 is MNHNS and CDR2 is SASEGT in the germline V gene. The V end lost 2 bases, the J end lost 5 bases, and 14 bases lay between the germline ends. This CDR3 is CASSEWRKVGDTQYF. In nucleotides, the CDR3 is TGTGCCAGCAGTGAATGGCGTAAGGTAGGAGATACGCAGTATTTT.